Listed below are T cell receptor beta chains from one sample, sequenced in a study of tumor-infiltrating lymphocytes in primary liver carcinoma. MiXCR, applied by TCRdb to the multiplex PCR reads, yields one record per CDR3 protein. This table has 150,000 to 200,000 distinct CDR3 sequences, 65% appearing once. The specimen sequenced was peripheral blood. These receptors were collected from a woman aged 60-75 years with primary liver carcinoma and hepatitis B virus infection. The CDR3 runs from the conserved cysteine through the conserved F or W. A D gene is named only where the DNA matches it firmly. Rows may omit the clone size; those that give it use once, few, many or a size class.

-,TRBD1,TRBV11-3,TRBJ2-3,TGTGCCAGCAGCTTAGACCAAGGGACAGATACGCAATATTTT,CASSLDQGTDTQYF
-,TRBD2,TRBV4-1,TRBJ2-3,TGCGCCAGCAGCCAAGATGGGCCTAGCGGAAGCACAGATACGCAGTATTTT,CASSQDGPSGSTDTQYF
-,-,TRBV11-3,TRBJ1-5,TGTGCCAGCAGCTTATGCAGGAACCAGCCCCAGCATTTT,CASSLCRNQPQHF
many,-,TRBV11-2,TRBJ1-5,TGTGCCAGCAGCTTAGACGGGTTCAGGGTCCTGGAGCCCCAGCATTTT,CASSLDGFRVLEPQHF
-,-,TRBV5-1,TRBJ2-5,TGCGCCAGCAGCTTGGAAGTACCCGTGGGATGGGAGACCCAGTACTTC,CASSLEVPVGWETQYF
-,-,TRBV4-2,TRBJ1-3,TGTGCCAGCAATCAAGATGAAGGGGATACTGGAGACACCATATATTTT,CASNQDEGDTGDTIYF
few,-,TRBV11-2,TRBJ1-1,TGTGCCAGCAGCTTAGAGCAGGGGCGGCAAGCTTTCTTT,CASSLEQGRQAFF
-,-,TRBV6-6,TRBJ2-1,TGTGCCAGCAGTTCCCATGGGACACAGTTGGGCTCTGAGCAGTTCTTC,CASSSHGTQLGSEQFF
-,-,TRBV29-1,TRBJ2-6,TGCATCATTGTGGGGGAAGGGACTGGGCCCAACGTCCTGACTTTC,CIIVGEGTGPNVLTF
-,-,TRBV13,TRBJ2-3,TGTGCCAGCAGCCCCCGGACATTGCCAGATACGCAGTATTTT,CASSPRTLPDTQYF
-,TRBD2,TRBV30,TRBJ2-3,TGTGCCTGGTGTGTGGGTAGCGGGAGATCAGATACGCAGTATTTT,CAWCVGSGRSDTQYF
-,TRBD2,TRBV11-2,TRBJ2-7,TGTGTCAGCAGCCCAGACCGAGCGGGATTAGGTACCTACGAGCAGTACTTC,CVSSPDRAGLGTYEQYF
-,-,TRBV4-2,TRBJ1-2,TGTGTCAGCAGTCAAGATGGGGCAGGGAGCAACTATGGCTACACCTTC,CVSSQDGAGSNYGYTF
-,TRBD2,TRBV6-1,TRBJ2-5,TGTGCCAGCCGGCTAGCGGAAGGGCGAGGAGAGACCCAGTACTTC,CASRLAEGRGETQYF
-,-,TRBV11-2,TRBJ1-5,TGTGCCAGCAGCTTACTGTCGGGAGATCAGCCCCGGCATTTT,CASSLLSGDQPRHF
many,-,TRBV6-6,TRBJ2-3,TGTGCCAGCAGTTACGAGGACACAGATACGCAGTATTTT,CASSYEDTDTQYF
many,TRBD2,TRBV11-2,TRBJ2-3,TGTGCCAGCAGCCTACGGACTAGCGGGAGCACAGATACGCAGTATTTT,CASSLRTSGSTDTQYF
-,-,TRBV28,TRBJ2-5,TGTGCCAGCACCCCCGGAGGGGAGGACCAAGAGACCCAGTACTTC,CASTPGGEDQETQYF
-,TRBD2,TRBV2,TRBJ2-2,TGTGCCAGCCAGGGACTAGCCGCCGGGGAGCTGTTTTTT,CASQGLAAGELFF
-,TRBD2,TRBV4-1,TRBJ2-7,TGCGCCAGCAGCAAGACGCTAGCGGGAGGAAACTCCTACGAGCAGTACTTC,CASSKTLAGGNSYEQYF
-,TRBD1,TRBV11-2,TRBJ2-4,TGTGCCAACAGGGGGGCCGGGGTAGCCAAAGACATTCAGTACTTC,CANRGAGVAKDIQYF
-,-,TRBV5-8,TRBJ1-4,TGTGCCAGCAGCTTTTCCGGGCCACGGGATCCTTTTTTT,CASSFSGPRDPFF
-,TRBD1,TRBV4-2,TRBJ2-4,TGTGTCAGCAGCCAAGATTTGGCGGGACAGGGAGACATTCAGTACTTC,CVSSQDLAGQGDIQYF
few,-,TRBV6-5,TRBJ1-2,TGTGCCAGCAGTCCCTCCGGGACGCCCTATGGCTACACCTTC,CASSPSGTPYGYTF
-,-,TRBV25-1,TRBJ1-5,TGTGCCAGCAGTGAATGTCACCATAGCAATCAGCCCCAGCATTTT,CASSECHHSNQPQHF
-,TRBD1,TRBV6-6,TRBJ2-5,TGTACCAGCAGTTACACGCCAGGGGGCGGCCAAGAGACCCAGTACTTC,CTSSYTPGGGQETQYF
many,TRBD2,TRBV5-5,TRBJ2-5,TGTGCCAGCAGCTTGGGGCCAGCGGGGGTCCAAGAGACCCAGTACTTC,CASSLGPAGVQETQYF
-,TRBD2,TRBV5-4,TRBJ2-1,TGTGCCAGCAGCTTATCTAGCGGGAGCCACAATGAGAAGTTCTTT,CASSLSSGSHNEKFF
once,-,TRBV30,TRBJ1-2,TGTGCTGGGGTGAACAGCTTCTATGGCTACACCTTC,CAGVNSFYGYTF
-,TRBD1,TRBV11-1,TRBJ2-3,TGTGCCAGCAACCCACGGTCGAGGGGGCCCTATCTCACAGATACGCGGTATTTT,CASNPRSRGPYLTDTRYF
-,-,TRBV28,TRBJ1-5,TGTGCCAGCAGGCCTGGGGGGGCGCCTAGCAATCAGCCCCAGCATTTT,CASRPGGAPSNQPQHF
-,-,TRBV6-2/TRBV6-3,TRBJ2-7,TGCGCCAGCAGTTCCGTAGTCCCCGAGCGGTACTTC,CASSSVVPERYF
-,TRBD1,TRBV11-1,TRBJ1-5,TGTGCCAGCAGTTCGGAACAGGGGAACCAGCCCCAGCATTTT,CASSSEQGNQPQHF
-,-,TRBV5-1,TRBJ1-3,TGCGCCAGCAGCCTCCGTGGCAGAGCCTCTGGAAACACCATACATTTT,CASSLRGRASGNTIHF
few,-,TRBV5-1,TRBJ1-2,TGCGCCAGCAGCTTGGACAACACCGGGGGTAGAGGCTACACCTTC,CASSLDNTGGRGYTF
many,TRBD2,TRBV6-2/TRBV6-3,TRBJ2-2,TGTGCCAGCAGCCCAGGACTAGCGGGGAACACCGGGGAGCTGTTTTTT,CASSPGLAGNTGELFF